What follows are 2 T cell receptor beta chains derived from one specimen sequenced in a study of cytomegalovirus exposure and HLA in healthy donors. The PCR made use of 60 Vbeta and 13 Jbeta primers. Produced via immunoSEQ multiplex PCR; TCRdb's table is partial and in-frame only. The repertoire has 100,000 to 150,000 clones, roughly 80% of them found once; the top ten carry roughly 4.1%. The sample consisted of PBMCs. These receptors originate from a man aged 18 to 29 in good health and CMV-seropositive.

This chain uses TRBV4-1 with TRBJ2-1; weak D call: TRBD2 (6 bases). The CDR3 is 14 amino acids. The V gene's germline CDR1 is MGHRA and CDR2 YSYEKL. V shed 6 bases and J shed 8 bases, with 17 bases lying between them. CDR3 in amino acids: CASSLSLRGDEQFF. The CDR3 DNA reads as TGCGCCAGCAGTCTCAGTTTGCGGGGAGATGAGCAGTTCTTC.

The table lists this clone with a few counts. This chain connects TRBV7-6 to TRBJ1-5; D uncertain. The CDR3 loop spans 14 amino acids. The V and J ends lost 8 bases and 6 bases respectively, with 17 bases between them. CDR1 and CDR2 (germline): SGHVS, FNYEAQ. The CDR3 loop is CASSDELSGQPQHF. CDR3 nucleotide sequence: TGTGCCAGCTCCGACGAACTATCTGGTCAGCCCCAGCATTTT.